Listed below are T cell receptor beta chains from one sample, sequenced in a study of T cell responses to AZD1222 COVID-19 vaccine. The data were produced by immunoSEQ multiplex PCR, yet TCRdb's version contains in-frame clones alone and is incomplete. The sample has 110,000 or so clones, about nine tenths seen once. Source: peripheral blood, taken 28 days after the second dose of the MenACWY control vaccine. Receptors originate from an adult who received the MenACWY meningococcal vaccine as a control. The CDR3 runs from the conserved cysteine through the conserved F or W. The order of the fields is J gene, V gene, D gene, clone size, CDR3 protein, CDR3 DNA. D genes are given only for firm matches. Clone size is not always given. Where it is, it says once, few, many or a class for expanded clones.

TRBJ1-4	TRBV3-1/TRBV3-2	TRBD1	.	CASSPDRTGVKLFF	TGTGCCAGCAGCCCCGACCGGACAGGGGTGAAACTGTTTTTT
TRBJ1-4	TRBV5-1	TRBD1	.	CASSEGGAWNEKLFF	TGCGCCAGCAGTGAAGGGGGCGCATGGAATGAAAAACTGTTTTTT
TRBJ1-4	TRBV18	TRBD1	.	CASSPGRDRVIEKLFF	TGTGCCAGCTCACCAGGCCGGGACAGGGTCATAGAAAAACTGTTTTTT
TRBJ2-5	TRBV28	TRBD1	.	CASSSYRDRGMETQYF	TGTGCCAGCAGTTCCTACCGGGACAGGGGTATGGAGACCCAGTACTTC
TRBJ1-1	TRBV3-1/TRBV3-2	.	.	CASSQVWGRTNTEAFF	TGTGCCAGCAGCCAAGTGTGGGGACGGACTAACACTGAAGCTTTCTTT
TRBJ2-2	TRBV7-9	.	.	CASSLGQGSTGELFF	TGTGCCAGCAGCTTGGGGCAGGGGAGCACCGGGGAGCTGTTTTTT
TRBJ1-3	TRBV10-3	.	once	CAISELDSGGNTIYF	TGTGCCATCAGTGAATTGGACAGTGGTGGAAACACCATATATTTT
TRBJ1-5	TRBV9	.	.	CASSAQGSNQPQHF	TGTGCCAGCAGCGCACAGGGTAGCAATCAGCCCCAGCATTTT
TRBJ1-1	TRBV19	TRBD1	.	CASTLTGGLSTEAFF	TGTGCCAGTACCTTGACAGGGGGCCTGAGCACTGAAGCTTTCTTT
TRBJ1-6	TRBV5-1	.	.	CASSLDPGGSSPLHF	TGCGCCAGCAGCTTGGATCCGGGGGGAAGTTCACCCCTCCACTTT
TRBJ2-7	TRBV28	.	.	CASSPGRYEQYF	TGTGCCAGCAGTCCCGGTCGATACGAGCAGTACTTC
TRBJ2-2	TRBV6-2/TRBV6-3	TRBD2	.	CASSYSASGGRNTGELFF	TGTGCCAGCAGTTACAGTGCTAGCGGGGGCCGGAACACCGGGGAGCTGTTTTTT
TRBJ1-4	TRBV5-1	.	.	CASSFYGQTTNEKLFF	TGCGCCAGCAGCTTTTACGGACAGACAACTAATGAAAAACTGTTTTTT
TRBJ2-1	TRBV2	TRBD1	.	CASSPPRTGEQFF	TGTGCCAGCAGTCCCCCGAGGACAGGGGAGCAGTTCTTC
TRBJ2-4	TRBV19	TRBD1	.	CASKGGQGRRNIQYF	TGTGCCAGTAAGGGAGGACAGGGGCGGAGAAACATTCAGTACTTC
TRBJ2-1	TRBV2	TRBD2	few	CASSEALAGVNEQFF	TGTGCCAGCAGTGAAGCCCTAGCGGGAGTCAATGAGCAGTTCTTC
TRBJ1-1	TRBV5-4	.	.	CASSLPLLANTEAFF	TGTGCCAGCAGCTTGCCCCTTCTGGCAAACACTGAAGCTTTCTTT
TRBJ2-3	TRBV2	.	.	CASSEYRSGADTQYF	TGTGCCAGCAGTGAATACAGGTCCGGGGCAGATACGCAGTATTTT
TRBJ1-2	TRBV4-2	.	.	CASSGLQTLYGYTF	TGTGCCAGCTCAGGACTACAGACTCTCTATGGCTACACCTTC
TRBJ2-3	TRBV3-1/TRBV3-2	.	.	CASSQDRDGVQYF	TGTGCCAGCAGCCAAGATAGGGATGGGGTGCAGTATTTT